This T cell receptor beta chain was recorded in a study of preoperative IRX-2 immunotherapy in early breast cancer. The CDR3 contains 14 residues. Germline values: CDR1 LNHDA, CDR2 SQIVND (reference sequence). V shed 9 bases, J shed 0 bases, and the junction held 7 bases outside the gene matches. The protocol was immunoSEQ multiplex PCR, while the TCRdb copy is restricted to in-frame clones and leaves out a portion. The table shows 23,000 or so clones, with approximately 90% occurring only once. Treatment indicated: preoperative locoregional IRX-2 cytokine immunotherapy. Patients received preoperative, locoregional IRX-2 cytokine immunotherapy in a phase Ib study.

The receptor was derived from a human donor with breast cancer. The V and J genes are TRBV19 and TRBJ2-7; 8 nucleotides align to TRBD2. Sequencing used tumor tissue, obtained after IRX-2 immunotherapy. In nucleotides, the CDR3 is TGTGCCAGCCAGGGCGGGGGGCCCTCCTACGAGCAGTACTTC. It codes for CASQGGGPSYEQYF.